This paragraph reports one T cell receptor beta chain. The CDR3 sequence is 12 residues long. Trimming took 3 bases from V and 3 from J, leaving 4 bases between them. CDR1 is PRHDT and CDR2 is FYEKMQ in the germline V gene (reference sequence). Assay: immunoSEQ multiplex PCR; the TCRdb copy retains only in-frame clones and omits some. Here the sample spans 90,000 or so clones, around 90% being singletons. This specimen comes from a study of OX40 agonist ivuxolimab in advanced cancers. The sequenced sample was CD4+ or CD8+ T cells sorted from blood, obtained in a trial of the OX40 agonist ivuxolimab. This clonotype was obtained from an adult with an advanced solid tumor such as melanoma, head and neck, liver or kidney cancer. The genes are TRBV13 and TRBJ2-3; no clear D gene. The CDR3 bases are TGTGCCAGCAGCTTGTTAACAGATACGCAGTATTTT. As protein: CASSLLTDTQYF.